What follows is one T cell receptor beta chain and its context. The antigen this receptor binds is unknown. No base quality information exists; no much larger clone differs at one position. The sample belongs to a study of T cell repertoires in cytomegalovirus infection (dated by TCRdb to about 2019). As for the study more broadly: Peptide stimulations targeted recently identified HLA-C-restricted CMV epitopes, whose presentation resists viral immunomodulation, together with well-studied HLA-B-restricted epitopes. Donor HLA type was relevant to the analysis, because carriage of CMV infection together with the matching HLA type was indicated by public TCR beta signatures. Overall results and qualifications from the work: In both this cohort and an independent cohort of 350 or so donors, the cumulative frequency of public TCR beta family members distinguished carriers of CMV infection plus the relevant HLA type. The ex vivo response was dominated by HLA-C-restricted CMV-specific TCR beta clonotypes, which also provided the single most frequent clonotype in two of eight donors.

Sequencing instrument: Illumina HiSeq 1500. TCRdb reran the public reads through fastp at Q25 and MiXCR, keeping productive beta chains. Every entry covers one CDR3 protein and lists the most common genes and DNA from its rows. The sample table contains approximately 100,000 distinct CDR3 sequences; only one count was recorded for roughly 39% of them. The leading ten clones occupy roughly 70% of the sample. Inclusive of the bounding cysteine and phenylalanine, the CDR3 is 16 residues long. Kept here is only the CDR3 DNA, which spans 48 bases and is read in frame from base 1. V loses 2 bases at its end and J loses 5 bases; junction bases beyond the gene matches: 8. Reading the label with the study, this specimen's treatment or condition is: in vitro stimulation with specific CMV peptide epitopes to enrich CMV-specific T cells.

This specimen consisted of CD8+ T cells from cultured PBMCs, obtained from culture after CMV antigen stimulation. Here the chain combines TRBV12-3 or TRBV12-4 and TRBJ1-5, and TRBD1 aligns with 8 junction nucleotides. The sequence came from a human donor in good health (CMV status not recorded). Some clones in this sample may be carry-over from other donors' samples. This receptor has the CDR3 CASSLYAGGADQPQHF. The bases read TGTGCCAGCAGTTTATATGCAGGGGGCGCCGATCAGCCCCAGCATTTT.